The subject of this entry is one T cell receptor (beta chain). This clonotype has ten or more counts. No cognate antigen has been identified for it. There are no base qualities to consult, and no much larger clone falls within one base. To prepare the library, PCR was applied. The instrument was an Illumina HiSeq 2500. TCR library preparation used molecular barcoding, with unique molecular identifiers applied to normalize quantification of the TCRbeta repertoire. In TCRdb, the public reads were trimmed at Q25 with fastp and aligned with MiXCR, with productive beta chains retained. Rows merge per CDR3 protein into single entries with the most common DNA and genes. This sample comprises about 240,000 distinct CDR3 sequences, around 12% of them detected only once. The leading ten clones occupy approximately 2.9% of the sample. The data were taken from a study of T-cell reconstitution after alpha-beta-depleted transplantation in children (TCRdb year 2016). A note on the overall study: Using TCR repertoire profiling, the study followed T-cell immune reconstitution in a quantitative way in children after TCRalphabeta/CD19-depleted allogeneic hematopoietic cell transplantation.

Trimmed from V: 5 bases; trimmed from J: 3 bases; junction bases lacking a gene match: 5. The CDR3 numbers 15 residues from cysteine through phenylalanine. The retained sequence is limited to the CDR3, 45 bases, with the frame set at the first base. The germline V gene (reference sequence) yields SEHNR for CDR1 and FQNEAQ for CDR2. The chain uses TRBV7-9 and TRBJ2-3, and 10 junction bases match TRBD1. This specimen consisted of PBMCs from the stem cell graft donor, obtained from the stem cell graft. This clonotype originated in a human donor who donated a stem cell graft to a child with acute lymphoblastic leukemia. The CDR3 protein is CASSPRTGGTDTQYF. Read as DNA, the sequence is TGTGCCAGCAGCCCCAGGACAGGGGGAACAGATACGCAGTATTTT.